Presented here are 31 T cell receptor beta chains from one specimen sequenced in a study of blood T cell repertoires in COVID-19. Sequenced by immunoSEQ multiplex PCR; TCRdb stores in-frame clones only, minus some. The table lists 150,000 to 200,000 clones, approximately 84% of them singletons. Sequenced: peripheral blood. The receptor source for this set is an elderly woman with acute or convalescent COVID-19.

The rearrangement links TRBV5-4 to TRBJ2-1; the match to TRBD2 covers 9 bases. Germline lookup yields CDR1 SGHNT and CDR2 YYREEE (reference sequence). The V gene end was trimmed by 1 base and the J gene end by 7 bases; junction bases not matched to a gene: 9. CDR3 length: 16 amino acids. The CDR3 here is CASSLISGGRRNEQFF. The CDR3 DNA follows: TGTGCCAGCAGCTTGATTAGCGGGGGAAGGCGGAATGAGCAGTTCTTC.

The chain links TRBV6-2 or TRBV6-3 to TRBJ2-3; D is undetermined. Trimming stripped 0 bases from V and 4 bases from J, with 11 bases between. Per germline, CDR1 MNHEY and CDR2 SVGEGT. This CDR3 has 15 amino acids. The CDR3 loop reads CASSYSIASADTQYF. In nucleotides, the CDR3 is TGTGCCAGCAGTTACTCGATCGCGAGTGCAGATACGCAGTATTTT.

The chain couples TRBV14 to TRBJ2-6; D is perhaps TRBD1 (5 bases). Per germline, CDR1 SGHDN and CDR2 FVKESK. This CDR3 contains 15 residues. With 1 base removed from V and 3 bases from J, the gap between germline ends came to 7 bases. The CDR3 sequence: CASSQVRDGANVLTF. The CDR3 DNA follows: TGTGCCAGCAGCCAAGTCAGGGATGGGGCCAACGTCCTGACTTTC.

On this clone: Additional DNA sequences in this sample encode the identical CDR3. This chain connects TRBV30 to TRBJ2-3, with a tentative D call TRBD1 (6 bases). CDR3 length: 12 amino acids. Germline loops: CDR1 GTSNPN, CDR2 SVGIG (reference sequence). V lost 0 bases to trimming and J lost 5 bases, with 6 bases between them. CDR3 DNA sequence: TGTGCCTGGAGTGTCAGGGGAGATACGCAGTATTTT. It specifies CAWSVRGDTQYF.

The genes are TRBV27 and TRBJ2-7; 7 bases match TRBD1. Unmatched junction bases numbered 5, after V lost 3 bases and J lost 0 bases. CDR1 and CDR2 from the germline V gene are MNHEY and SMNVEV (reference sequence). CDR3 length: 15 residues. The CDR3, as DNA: TGTGCCAGCAGTTTCATGGCAGGGGGCTCCTACGAGCAGTACTTC. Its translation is CASSFMAGGSYEQYF.

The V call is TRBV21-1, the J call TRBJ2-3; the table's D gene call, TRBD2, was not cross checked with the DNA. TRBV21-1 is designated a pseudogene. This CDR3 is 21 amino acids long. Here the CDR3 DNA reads TGTGCCAGCAGCAAAAGGGGGGAGGGGCTAGCACTCCCCTGGAACACAGATACGCAGTATTTT. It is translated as CASSKRGEGLALPWNTDTQYF.

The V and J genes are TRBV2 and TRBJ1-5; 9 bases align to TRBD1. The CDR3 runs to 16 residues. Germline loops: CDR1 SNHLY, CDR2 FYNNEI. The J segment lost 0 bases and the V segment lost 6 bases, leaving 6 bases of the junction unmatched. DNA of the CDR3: TGTGCCAGCAGCAAAGACAGGGGGAATAGCAATCAGCCCCAGCATTTT. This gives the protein CASSKDRGNSNQPQHF.

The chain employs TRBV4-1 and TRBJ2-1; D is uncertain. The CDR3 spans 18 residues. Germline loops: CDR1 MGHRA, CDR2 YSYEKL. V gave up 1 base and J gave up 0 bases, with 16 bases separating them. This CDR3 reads CASSQVAFSGSSYNEQFF. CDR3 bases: TGCGCCAGCAGCCAAGTGGCTTTTTCGGGTAGCTCCTACAATGAGCAGTTCTTC.

In nucleotides, the CDR3 is TGTGCCAGCAGTGAATTACTAGCGTACAACGAGCAGTACTTC. It yields the protein CASSELLAYNEQYF. The chain links TRBV2 to TRBJ2-7; 7 bases align to TRBD2. Germline loops: CDR1 SNHLY, CDR2 FYNNEI. The CDR3 extends over 14 amino acids. The V gene end was trimmed by 2 bases and the J gene end by 5 bases; junction bases not matched to a gene: 6.

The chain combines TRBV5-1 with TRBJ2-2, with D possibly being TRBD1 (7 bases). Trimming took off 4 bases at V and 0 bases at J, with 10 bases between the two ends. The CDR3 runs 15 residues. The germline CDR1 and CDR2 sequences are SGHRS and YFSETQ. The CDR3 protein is CASSLRGANTGELFF. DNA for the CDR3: TGCGCCAGCAGCCTCAGGGGGGCGAACACCGGGGAGCTGTTTTTT.

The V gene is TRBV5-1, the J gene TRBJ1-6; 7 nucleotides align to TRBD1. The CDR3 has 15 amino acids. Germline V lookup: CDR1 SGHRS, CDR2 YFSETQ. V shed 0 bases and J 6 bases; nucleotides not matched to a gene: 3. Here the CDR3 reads CASSLVQGPNSPLHF. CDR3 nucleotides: TGCGCCAGCAGCTTGGTACAGGGGCCTAATTCACCCCTCCACTTT.

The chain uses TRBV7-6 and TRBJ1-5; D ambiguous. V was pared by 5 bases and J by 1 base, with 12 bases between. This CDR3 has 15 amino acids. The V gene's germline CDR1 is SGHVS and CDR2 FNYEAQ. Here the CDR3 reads CASSPSGYSNQPQHF. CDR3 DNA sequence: TGTGCCAGCAGCCCTTCGGGATACAGCAATCAGCCCCAGCATTTT.

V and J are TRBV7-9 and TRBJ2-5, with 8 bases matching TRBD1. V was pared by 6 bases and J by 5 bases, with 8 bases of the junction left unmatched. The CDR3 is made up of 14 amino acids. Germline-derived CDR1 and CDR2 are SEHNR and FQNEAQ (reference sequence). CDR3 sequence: CASRRTGLQETQYF. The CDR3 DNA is TGTGCCAGCAGACGGACAGGGTTACAGGAGACCCAGTACTTC.

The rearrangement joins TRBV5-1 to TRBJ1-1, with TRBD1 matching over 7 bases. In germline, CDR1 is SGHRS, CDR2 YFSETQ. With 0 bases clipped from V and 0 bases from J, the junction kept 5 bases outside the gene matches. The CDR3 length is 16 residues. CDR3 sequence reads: CASSLVGGGMNTEAFF. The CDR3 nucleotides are TGCGCCAGCAGCTTGGTCGGAGGGGGCATGAACACTGAAGCTTTCTTT.

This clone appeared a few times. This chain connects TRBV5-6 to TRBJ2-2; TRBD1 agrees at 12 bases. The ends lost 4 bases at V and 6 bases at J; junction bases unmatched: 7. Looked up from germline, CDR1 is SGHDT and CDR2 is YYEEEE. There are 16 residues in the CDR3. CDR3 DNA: TGTGCCAGCAGCCTACTGGGACAGGGGGCTGCCGGGGAGCTGTTTTTT. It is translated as CASSLLGQGAAGELFF.

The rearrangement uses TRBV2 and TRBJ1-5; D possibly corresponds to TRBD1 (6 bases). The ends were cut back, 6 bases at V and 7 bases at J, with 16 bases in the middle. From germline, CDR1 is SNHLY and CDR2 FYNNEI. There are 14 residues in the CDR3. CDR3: CASSTGWARQPQHF. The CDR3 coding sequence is TGTGCCAGCAGCACAGGGTGGGCACGACAGCCCCAGCATTTT.

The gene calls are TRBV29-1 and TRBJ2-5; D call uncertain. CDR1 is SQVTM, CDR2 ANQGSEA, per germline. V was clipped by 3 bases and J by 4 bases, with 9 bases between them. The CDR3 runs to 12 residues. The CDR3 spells CSVDLAPETQYF. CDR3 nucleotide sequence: TGCAGCGTTGACTTAGCTCCAGAGACCCAGTACTTC.

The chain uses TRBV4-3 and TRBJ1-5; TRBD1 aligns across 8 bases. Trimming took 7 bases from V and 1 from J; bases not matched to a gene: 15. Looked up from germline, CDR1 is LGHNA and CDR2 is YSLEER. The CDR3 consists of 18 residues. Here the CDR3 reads CASTRGQWKLESNQPQHF. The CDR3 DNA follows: TGCGCCAGCACCAGGGGGCAGTGGAAATTAGAAAGCAATCAGCCCCAGCATTTT.

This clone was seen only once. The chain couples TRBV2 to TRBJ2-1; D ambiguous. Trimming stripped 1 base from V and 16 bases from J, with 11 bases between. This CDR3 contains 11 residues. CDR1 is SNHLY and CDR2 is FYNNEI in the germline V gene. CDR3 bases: TGTGCCAGCAGTGAAGTACAGACCCAATTCTTC. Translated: CASSEVQTQFF.

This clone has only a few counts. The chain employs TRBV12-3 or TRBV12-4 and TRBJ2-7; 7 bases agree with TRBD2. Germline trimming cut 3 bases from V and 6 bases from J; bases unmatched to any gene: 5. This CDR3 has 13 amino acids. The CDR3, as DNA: TGTGCCAGCAGTTTCATCAGGGAGGGCGAGCAGTACTTC. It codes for CASSFIREGEQYF.

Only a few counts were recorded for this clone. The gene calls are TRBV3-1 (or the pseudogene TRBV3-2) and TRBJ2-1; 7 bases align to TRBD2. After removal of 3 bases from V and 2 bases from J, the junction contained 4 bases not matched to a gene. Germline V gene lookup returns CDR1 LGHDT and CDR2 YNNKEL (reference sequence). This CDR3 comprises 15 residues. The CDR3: CASSQAGAAYNEQFF. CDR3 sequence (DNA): TGTGCCAGCAGCCAGGCGGGAGCGGCCTACAATGAGCAGTTCTTC.

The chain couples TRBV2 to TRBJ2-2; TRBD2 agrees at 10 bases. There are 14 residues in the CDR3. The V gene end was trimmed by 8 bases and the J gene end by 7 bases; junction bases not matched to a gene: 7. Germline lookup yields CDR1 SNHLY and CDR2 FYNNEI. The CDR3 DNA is TGTGCCAGCTACCTAGCGGGAGCGGTCGGGGAGCTGTTTTTT. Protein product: CASYLAGAVGELFF.

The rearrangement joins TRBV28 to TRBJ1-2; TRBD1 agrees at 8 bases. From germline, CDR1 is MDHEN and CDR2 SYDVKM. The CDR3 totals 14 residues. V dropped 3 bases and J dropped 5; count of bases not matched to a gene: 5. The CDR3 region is CASSFQGASYGYTF. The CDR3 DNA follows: TGTGCCAGCAGTTTCCAGGGGGCCTCGTATGGCTACACCTTC.

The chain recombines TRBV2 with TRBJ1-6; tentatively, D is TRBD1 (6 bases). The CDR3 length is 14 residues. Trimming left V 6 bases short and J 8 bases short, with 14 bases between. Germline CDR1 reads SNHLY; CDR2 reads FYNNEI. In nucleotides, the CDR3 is TGTGCCAGCAGCCGGACAGCGACATATTCACCCCTCCACTTT. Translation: CASSRTATYSPLHF.

CDR3 DNA sequence: TGTGCCAGCAGCTTTACTAGCGGGAGAGAGACCCAGTACTTC. This translates into CASSFTSGRETQYF. This chain joins TRBV7-9 and TRBJ2-5, with 11 positions matching TRBD2. The CDR3 extends over 14 amino acids. The ends lost 3 bases at V and 4 bases at J; junction bases unmatched: 1. Germline CDR1 is SEHNR and CDR2 is FQNEAQ (reference sequence). The full variable domain, rest sourced from reference TRBV7-9 and TRBJ2-5, is DTGVSQNPRHKITKRGQNVTFRCDPISEHNRLYWYRQTLGQGPEFLTYFQNEAQLEKSRLLSDRFSAERPKGSFSTLEIQRTEQGDSAMYLCASSFTSGRETQYFGPGTRLLVL.

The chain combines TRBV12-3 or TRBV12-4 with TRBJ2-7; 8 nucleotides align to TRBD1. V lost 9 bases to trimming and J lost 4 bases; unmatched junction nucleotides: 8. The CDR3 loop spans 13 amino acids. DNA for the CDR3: TGTGCCAGTACCGGGACAGGCGCTTACGAGCAGTACTTC. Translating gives CASTGTGAYEQYF.

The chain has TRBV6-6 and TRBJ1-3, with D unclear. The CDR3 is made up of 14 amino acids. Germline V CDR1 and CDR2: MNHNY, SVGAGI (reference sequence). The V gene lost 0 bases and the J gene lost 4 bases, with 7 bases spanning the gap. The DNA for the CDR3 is TGTGCCAGCAGTTACTCGAGTGCGGGAAACACCATATATTTT. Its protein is CASSYSSAGNTIYF.

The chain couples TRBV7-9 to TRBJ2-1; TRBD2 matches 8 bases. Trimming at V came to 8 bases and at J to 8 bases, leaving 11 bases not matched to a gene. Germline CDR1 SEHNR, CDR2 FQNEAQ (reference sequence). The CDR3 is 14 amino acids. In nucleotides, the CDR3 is TGTGCCAGCGGATCTTTGCCACTAGCGGATGAGCAGTTCTTC. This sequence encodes CASGSLPLADEQFF.

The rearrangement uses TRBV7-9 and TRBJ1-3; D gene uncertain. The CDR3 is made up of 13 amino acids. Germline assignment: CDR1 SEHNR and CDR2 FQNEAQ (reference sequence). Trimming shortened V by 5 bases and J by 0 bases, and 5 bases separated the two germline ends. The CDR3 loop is CASSDNSGNTIYF. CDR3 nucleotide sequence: TGTGCCAGCAGCGACAACTCTGGAAACACCATATATTTT.

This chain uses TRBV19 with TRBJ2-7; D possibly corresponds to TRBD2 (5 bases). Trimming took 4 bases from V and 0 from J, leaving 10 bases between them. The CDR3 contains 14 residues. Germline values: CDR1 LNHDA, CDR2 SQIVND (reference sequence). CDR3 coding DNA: TGTGCCAGTAGTACAGGTAGCGCCTCCTACGAGCAGTACTTC. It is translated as CASSTGSASYEQYF.

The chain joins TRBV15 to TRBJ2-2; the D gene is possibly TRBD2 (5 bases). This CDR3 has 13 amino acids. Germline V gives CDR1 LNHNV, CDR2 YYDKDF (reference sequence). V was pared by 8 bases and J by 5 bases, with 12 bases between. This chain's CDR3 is CATRGRLTGELFF. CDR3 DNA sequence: TGTGCCACCCGTGGGAGATTAACCGGGGAGCTGTTTTTT.